Listed here are 3 T cell receptor beta chains from one sample, sequenced in a study of blood T cell repertoires in COVID-19. Assay used: immunoSEQ multiplex PCR; TCRdb lists only in-frame clones, some missing. Here the sample spans around 25,000 clones, approximately 81% being singletons. The sample was peripheral blood. These receptors all come from a man aged 65 to 85 with acute or convalescent COVID-19.

The chain has TRBV11-3 and TRBJ2-7; D unresolved. The length of the CDR3 is 13 residues. Trimming stripped 3 bases from V and 6 bases from J, with 12 bases between. The germline V gene encodes CDR1 SGHNT and CDR2 YENEEA. The CDR3 coding sequence is TGTGCCAGCAGCTTCCGCCCCAGAACCGAGCAGTACTTC. Translating it yields CASSFRPRTEQYF.

The J gene is TRBJ1-5, the V gene TRBV2; D is ambiguous. Trimming removed 9 bases from V and 0 bases from J, with 12 bases in between. The germline V gene encodes CDR1 SNHLY and CDR2 FYNNEI. The CDR3 is 14 residues long. DNA of the CDR3: TGTGCCAGTCAAACAACAGTTAGCAATCAGCCCCAGCATTTT. Its protein is CASQTTVSNQPQHF.

The V call is TRBV9, the J call TRBJ1-1; TRBD1 agrees at 7 bases. The trim removed 4 bases at V and 4 bases at J, leaving 10 bases unmatched. This CDR3 spans 15 amino acids. In germline, CDR1 is SGDLS, CDR2 YYNGEE. CDR3 in DNA: TGTGCCAGCAGCCCAGGGGGGCAATTCACCACTGAAGCTTTCTTT. This translates into CASSPGGQFTTEAFF.